This TCR beta chain was observed in a study of blood T cell repertoires in COVID-19. TCRdb keeps only in-frame clones here, not all; method: immunoSEQ multiplex PCR. Of about 310,000 clones in the sample, around 90% were seen once. CDR3 length: 17 amino acids. The germline CDR1 and CDR2 sequences are SGHDT and YYEEEE. The junction had 8 bases not matched to a gene; V was cut back by 2 bases and J by 3 bases. The receptor's source is a man between 65 and 85 years old with acute or convalescent COVID-19. This sequence joins TRBV5-6 and TRBJ1-3; 10 bases are a match to TRBD1. Specimen: peripheral blood. The CDR3 DNA is TGTGCCAGCAGCTTCGGACAGGGGGTTCTTCATGGAAACACCATATATTTT. Its translation: CASSFGQGVLHGNTIYF. Combining the CDR3 with reference TRBV5-6 and TRBJ1-3 gives the whole variable domain DAGVTQSPTHLIKTRGQQVTLRCSPKSGHDTVSWYQQALGQGPQFIFQYYEEEERQRGNFPDRFSGHQFPNYSSELNVNALLLGDSALYLCASSFGQGVLHGNTIYFGEGSWLTVV.